A selection of T cell receptor beta chains follows, all from one sample in a study of T cell responses to AZD1222 COVID-19 vaccine. Some clones are missing from TCRdb's copy, which holds only in-frame ones; the method was immunoSEQ multiplex PCR. This sample has roughly 140,000 clones, with about nine tenths found just once. The sample was peripheral blood, taken 28 days after the second AZD1222 dose. The receptors were sampled from an adult who received the AZD1222 COVID-19 vaccine. Each CDR3 is given with its conserved first and last residue. The D gene is left open where the match is weak. Size tells how often a clone was seen (once, few, many) or the class of an expanded clone, and some rows leave it out.

TRBV19	TRBJ2-3	NA	TRBD2	CASSLLGGGAADTQYF	TGTGCCAGTAGCTTATTAGGCGGGGGGGCCGCAGATACGCAGTATTTT
TRBV9	TRBJ1-6	NA	TRBD1	CASSVGDSGNSPLHF	TGTGCCAGCAGCGTAGGGGACAGTGGTAATTCACCCCTCCACTTT
TRBV9	TRBJ1-4	NA	NA	CASSVSSNEKLFF	TGTGCCAGCAGCGTCTCCTCGAATGAAAAACTGTTTTTT
TRBV29-1	TRBJ2-4	NA	NA	CSAGLIAKNIQYF	TGCAGCGCCGGACTGATAGCCAAAAACATTCAGTACTTC
TRBV19	TRBJ2-7	NA	NA	CASSIEGHGTSYEQYF	TGTGCCAGTAGTATAGAGGGACACGGAACCTCCTACGAGCAGTACTTC
TRBV18	TRBJ1-3	few	TRBD1	CASSPPRGEVGSGNTIYF	TGTGCCAGCTCACCCCCCAGGGGGGAGGTAGGATCTGGAAACACCATATATTTT
TRBV7-9	TRBJ2-7	NA	TRBD2	CASSLGESGGYEQYF	TGTGCCAGCAGCTTAGGAGAGAGCGGGGGCTACGAGCAGTACTTC
TRBV18	TRBJ2-7	NA	NA	CASSPTALNTNYEQYF	TGTGCCAGCTCCCCGACCGCCCTGAACACGAACTACGAGCAGTACTTC
TRBV6-2/TRBV6-3	TRBJ1-5	NA	NA	CASSPTRFSGGAIGQPQHF	TGTGCCAGCAGCCCTACTCGATTTTCGGGGGGCGCGATCGGTCAGCCCCAGCATTTT
TRBV25-1	TRBJ2-5	few	NA	CASSEYVGRRETQYF	TGTGCCAGCAGTGAATATGTAGGGCGTCGCGAGACCCAGTACTTC
TRBV5-1	TRBJ1-1	NA	TRBD1	CASSGGTGSTEAFF	TGCGCCAGCAGCGGAGGGACAGGGAGCACTGAAGCTTTCTTT
TRBV11-3	TRBJ1-5	NA	NA	CASSLGPGRLCGTNQPQHF	TGTGCCAGCAGCTTAGGTCCCGGCCGACTTTGTGGGACCAATCAGCCCCAGCATTTT
TRBV18	TRBJ2-5	once	NA	CASSPQQGETQYF	TGTGCCAGCTCACCACAACAGGGAGAGACCCAGTACTTC
TRBV19	TRBJ1-1	NA	NA	CATTREYTEAFF	TGTGCCACCACGAGAGAATACACTGAAGCTTTCTTT
TRBV27	TRBJ2-3	NA	NA	CASSSTDTQYF	TGTGCCAGCAGCTCCACAGATACGCAGTATTTT
TRBV7-9	TRBJ2-2	once	NA	CASSPRGRNTGELFF	TGTGCCAGCAGCCCCCGGGGCAGGAACACCGGGGAGCTGTTTTTT
TRBV19	TRBJ1-3	NA	NA	CASSTLSSDTASGNTIYF	TGTGCCAGTAGTACACTATCCTCGGACACGGCCTCTGGAAACACCATATATTTT
TRBV7-6	TRBJ2-3	NA	TRBD1	CASSPGGARDTQYF	TGTGCCAGCAGCCCAGGGGGCGCAAGAGATACGCAGTATTTT
TRBV11-1	TRBJ2-1	NA	TRBD2	CASSFVAGGGNEQFF	TGTGCCAGCAGCTTCGTAGCGGGTGGAGGGAATGAGCAGTTCTTC
TRBV7-9	TRBJ1-2	NA	TRBD1	CASSLWDRGIGYTF	TGTGCCAGCAGCTTATGGGACAGGGGCATTGGCTACACCTTC
TRBV20-1	TRBJ1-5	NA	NA	CSASSNNQPQHF	TGCAGTGCTAGTAGTAACAATCAGCCCCAGCATTTT
TRBV12-3/TRBV12-4	TRBJ2-2	NA	NA	CAIVISGELFF	TGTGCCATAGTTATATCCGGGGAGCTGTTTTTT
TRBV2	TRBJ2-2	NA	NA	CASGQTNTGELFF	TGTGCCAGCGGGCAGACGAACACCGGGGAGCTGTTTTTT
TRBV5-1	TRBJ2-3	NA	NA	CASSLAQGSGTDTQYF	TGCGCCAGCAGCTTGGCCCAGGGCTCGGGCACAGATACGCAGTATTTT
TRBV9	TRBJ2-5	once	TRBD2	CARSVGARGGETQYF	TGTGCCCGCAGCGTCGGGGCCCGGGGGGGGGAGACCCAGTACTTC
TRBV27	TRBJ1-1	NA	NA	CASSRQEYTEAFF	TGTGCCAGCAGTCGACAGGAGTACACTGAAGCTTTCTTT
TRBV27	TRBJ2-3	NA	TRBD1	CASNDGQGGLGTQYF	TGTGCCAGCAACGACGGACAGGGTGGCTTGGGTACGCAGTATTTT
TRBV19	TRBJ2-1	NA	TRBD2	CASRARRASGTDEQFF	TGTGCCAGTAGGGCCCGCCGGGCTAGCGGGACGGATGAGCAGTTCTTC
TRBV25-1	TRBJ2-1	NA	TRBD2	CASSATSGRGGEQFF	TGTGCCAGCAGTGCGACTAGCGGGAGAGGGGGTGAGCAGTTCTTC
TRBV27	TRBJ1-1	NA	NA	CASSRRGEGVNTEAFF	TGTGCCAGCAGTCGGCGGGGGGAAGGGGTGAACACTGAAGCTTTCTTT
TRBV5-1	TRBJ1-5	NA	NA	CASSLDGGRHQPQHF	TGCGCCAGCAGCTTGGACGGGGGCCGTCATCAGCCCCAGCATTTT
TRBV5-1	TRBJ1-4	NA	NA	CASSRSPAEKLFF	TGCGCCAGCAGCCGGAGTCCGGCTGAAAAACTGTTTTTT
TRBV2	TRBJ2-3	NA	TRBD2	CASSEGSGPGDTQYF	TGTGCCAGCAGTGAAGGTAGCGGGCCCGGAGATACGCAGTATTTT
TRBV2	TRBJ1-2	NA	NA	CASRLQQGSYGYTF	TGTGCCAGCAGACTCCAACAGGGTAGCTATGGCTACACCTTC
TRBV6-5	TRBJ2-2	NA	NA	CASSYEGPGELFF	TGTGCCAGCAGTTACGAAGGGCCCGGGGAGCTGTTTTTT
TRBV11-2	TRBJ1-6	NA	NA	CASSLRLGISSYNSPLHF	TGTGCCAGCAGCTTACGACTAGGGATCAGCTCCTATAATTCACCCCTCCACTTT
TRBV6-6	TRBJ1-2	NA	NA	CASSFLGVGNYGYTF	TGTGCCAGCAGCTTCCTAGGCGTGGGGAACTATGGCTACACCTTC
TRBV10-3	TRBJ1-4	NA	NA	CAISSDAGEKLFF	TGTGCCATCAGTTCCGACGCAGGGGAAAAACTGTTTTTT
TRBV9	TRBJ2-7	NA	NA	CASSAFQGSPSYEQYF	TGTGCCAGCAGCGCGTTCCAGGGCTCACCTTCCTACGAGCAGTACTTC
TRBV24-1	TRBJ2-7	NA	NA	CATSDIAWVGRTPYEQYF	TGTGCCACCAGTGACATTGCTTGGGTAGGTCGAACCCCCTACGAGCAGTACTTC
TRBV15	TRBJ2-1	NA	NA	CATSSELADNEQFF	TGTGCCACCAGCAGTGAACTAGCAGACAATGAGCAGTTCTTC
TRBV24-1	TRBJ2-1	NA	TRBD2	CATSSSSGSRDEQFF	TGTGCCACCAGTTCCTCTAGCGGGAGTCGCGATGAGCAGTTCTTC
TRBV9	TRBJ2-1	NA	TRBD2	CASSATSGRAFNEQFF	TGTGCCAGCAGCGCCACTAGCGGGAGGGCCTTTAATGAGCAGTTCTTC
TRBV4-1	TRBJ1-2	NA	TRBD1	CASSQDRDRNYGYTF	TGCGCCAGCAGCCAAGATCGGGACAGGAACTATGGCTACACCTTC
TRBV6-5	TRBJ1-6	NA	NA	CASRPGGNPNSPLHF	TGTGCCAGCAGACCTGGTGGTAATCCTAATTCACCCCTCCACTTT
TRBV7-6	TRBJ2-7	NA	NA	CAVTSYEQYF	TGTGCCGTCACATCCTACGAGCAGTACTTC
TRBV7-9	TRBJ2-3	NA	TRBD2	CASSLNRLAVSTDTQYF	TGTGCCAGCAGCTTAAACCGGCTAGCGGTGAGCACAGATACGCAGTATTTT
TRBV4-1	TRBJ2-5	NA	TRBD1	CASSQDWGQGERERETQYF	TGCGCCAGCAGCCAAGATTGGGGACAGGGGGAGCGGGAGAGGGAGACCCAGTACTTC
TRBV27	TRBJ2-7	NA	TRBD2	CASRGILAGAGEQYF	TGTGCCAGCAGGGGGATACTAGCGGGGGCGGGGGAGCAGTACTTC
TRBV29-1	TRBJ1-4	NA	TRBD1	CSATGGGEKLFF	TGCAGCGCCACAGGGGGTGGTGAAAAACTGTTTTTT
TRBV19	TRBJ1-2	NA	NA	CASSPRERDGYTF	TGTGCCAGTAGCCCGCGGGAGCGCGATGGCTACACCTTC
TRBV7-9	TRBJ2-1	NA	NA	CASSLGGTAYNEQFF	TGTGCCAGCAGCTTAGGCGGGACCGCCTACAATGAGCAGTTCTTC
TRBV5-1	TRBJ1-1	NA	TRBD1	CASSFYRGAGTEAFF	TGCGCCAGCAGCTTTTACAGGGGCGCTGGCACTGAAGCTTTCTTT
TRBV12-3/TRBV12-4	TRBJ2-7	once	NA	CASSLDYEQYF	TGTGCCAGCAGTTTGGACTACGAGCAGTACTTC